The rows below give T cell receptor beta chains drawn from one sample of a study of blood T cell repertoires in COVID-19. Data came from immunoSEQ multiplex PCR; TCRdb stores just in-frame clones and leaves some out. Of about 250,000 clones in the sample, roughly 88% were seen once. The specimen was peripheral blood. Every receptor here comes from an elderly man with acute or convalescent COVID-19. The conserved cysteine and the conserved F or W are not part of the CDR3 here. The order of the fields is J gene, V gene, CDR3 protein.

TRBJ2-2 TRBV4-3 ASSQDGPRRGGLF
TRBJ2-1 TRBV7-3 ASSLIKAGGIDEQF
TRBJ1-2 TRBV4-2 ASSQELDYGYT
TRBJ2-7 TRBV6-6 ASSYPTGTGGREQY
TRBJ2-2 TRBV11-3 ASSQDYPNTGELF
TRBJ1-5 TRBV6-2/TRBV6-3 ASSTDSVQRPQH
TRBJ2-1 TRBV6-1 ASSEASSLAGVHNEQF
TRBJ2-5 TRBV18 ASSPSSGQGGETQY
TRBJ1-6 TRBV6-2/TRBV6-3 ASTPYGGDNSPLH
TRBJ2-5 TRBV9 ASSVGAGGRQETQY
TRBJ1-2 TRBV5-1 ASSFRTGNYGYT
TRBJ2-6 TRBV3-1/TRBV3-2 ASSQDLAGANVLT
TRBJ2-1 TRBV6-1 ASSEGSWVAGAYNEQF
TRBJ2-1 TRBV3-1/TRBV3-2 ASSQDARPSYNEQF
TRBJ1-4 TRBV7-9 ASSLGQGATNEKLF
TRBJ1-2 TRBV6-5 ASSYLDREGYT
TRBJ1-2 TRBV19 ASSTPLGQGAGGYT
TRBJ1-1 TRBV29-1 SVEVGGHTEAF
TRBJ2-2 TRBV3-1/TRBV3-2 ASSQMLAGALNTGELF
TRBJ1-4 TRBV19 ASSIRGEKLF
TRBJ2-7 TRBV28 ATTPGLQRTWEQY
TRBJ2-6 TRBV12-3/TRBV12-4 ATGVTGANVLT
TRBJ2-3 TRBV9 ASSGGTADSSTDTQY
TRBJ2-3 TRBV14 ASSRNVLAVTDTQY
TRBJ1-2 TRBV29-1 SADRVHGYT
TRBJ2-7 TRBV2 ASTPDRTLGEQY
TRBJ2-1 TRBV10-3 AISEPGLEAFPEQF
TRBJ1-3 TRBV18 ASSPLGQGDKSSTIY
TRBJ2-7 TRBV5-4 ASSLASGRYEQY
TRBJ1-2 TRBV19 ASSGQTANYGYT
TRBJ1-1 TRBV7-9 ASSSDTEAF
TRBJ1-5 TRBV4-3 ASSPDRDQPQH
TRBJ1-6 TRBV5-8 ASSFNFYNSPLH
TRBJ2-1 TRBV7-2 ASSFGLAGYNEQF
TRBJ2-1 TRBV24-1 ATSEGSISSYNEQF
TRBJ2-3 TRBV3-1/TRBV3-2 ASSPRLAGETDTQY
TRBJ2-7 TRBV2 ASSRTTYEQY
TRBJ2-4 TRBV6-2/TRBV6-3 ASSYSGLAGLLLAKNIQY
TRBJ1-2 TRBV18 ASSPLERSGYT
TRBJ2-1 TRBV7-2 ASSLDNPGQGDNEQF
TRBJ2-1 TRBV19 ASSTLMEANEQF
TRBJ2-5 TRBV15 ATTKQQGIQETQY
TRBJ2-5 TRBV10-2 ASEGTGGGETQY
TRBJ2-7 TRBV6-1 ASSAFGERGGIDEQY
TRBJ1-5 TRBV6-2/TRBV6-3 ASSLQGAGNQPQH
TRBJ1-2 TRBV7-9 ASNEIKGTGSQVYGYT
TRBJ1-3 TRBV7-9 ASSPRVQSSGNTIY
TRBJ2-1 TRBV28 ASSLGVGLADNEQF
TRBJ1-1 TRBV6-5 ASSSHRGTEAF
TRBJ1-2 TRBV29-1 SVDSTGQGAWWGYT